This T cell receptor (beta chain) stems from a study of vaccination and CD4 T cells after COVID-19. The CDR3 length is 14 residues. Germline CDR1 and CDR2: SGHAT and FQNNGV. Trimming removed 4 bases at V and 4 bases at J, with 13 bases between. Cultured CD4+ T cells had their DNA profiled by the Oncomine TCR Beta short-read assay. MiXCR, run by TCRdb on the PCR reads, gives a single entry per CDR3 protein. The sample records some 14,000 distinct CDR3 sequences, approximately 55% being singletons. A remark on this clonotype: Its specificity is not known.

Treatment: roughly ten-day PBMC culture with coronavirus spike peptide pools or control peptides (ViraFEST assay). Here the sequenced sample was CD4+ T cells from blood, cultured in vitro, taken before SARS-CoV-2 vaccination. This chain links TRBV11-2 with TRBJ1-1, with D hard to call. The TCR originated in a human donor who had recovered from COVID-19. The CDR3 loop reads CASSSRQPLTEAFF. The CDR3 coding sequence is TGTGCCAGCAGCTCACGACAACCCCTCACTGAAGCTTTCTTT.